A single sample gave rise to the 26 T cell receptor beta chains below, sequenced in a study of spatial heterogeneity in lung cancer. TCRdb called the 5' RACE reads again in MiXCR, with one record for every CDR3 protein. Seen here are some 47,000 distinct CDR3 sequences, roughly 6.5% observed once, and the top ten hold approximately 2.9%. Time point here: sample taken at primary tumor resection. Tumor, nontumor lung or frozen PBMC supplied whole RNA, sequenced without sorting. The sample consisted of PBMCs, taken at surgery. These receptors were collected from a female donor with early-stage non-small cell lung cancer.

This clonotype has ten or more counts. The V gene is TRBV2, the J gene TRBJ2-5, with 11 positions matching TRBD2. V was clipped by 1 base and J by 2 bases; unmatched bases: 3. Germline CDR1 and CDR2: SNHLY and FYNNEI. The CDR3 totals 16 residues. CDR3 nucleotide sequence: TGTGCCAGCAGTGAAGGCGGACTAGCGGGTCAAGAGACCCAGTACTTC. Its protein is CASSEGGLAGQETQYF. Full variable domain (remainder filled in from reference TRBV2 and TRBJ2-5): EPEVTQTPSHQVTQMGQEVILRCVPISNHLYFYWYRQILGQKVEFLVSFYNNEISEKSEIFDDQFSVERPDGSNFTLKIRSTKLEDSAMYFCASSEGGLAGQETQYFGPGTRLLVL.

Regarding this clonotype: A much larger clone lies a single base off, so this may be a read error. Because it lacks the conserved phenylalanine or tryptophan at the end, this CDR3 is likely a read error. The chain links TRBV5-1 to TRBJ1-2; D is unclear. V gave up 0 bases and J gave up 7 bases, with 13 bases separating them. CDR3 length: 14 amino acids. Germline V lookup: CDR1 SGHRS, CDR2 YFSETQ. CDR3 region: CASSLGFALGGYTI. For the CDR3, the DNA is TGCGCCAGCAGCTTGGGGTTCGCCCTGGGTGGCTACACCATC.

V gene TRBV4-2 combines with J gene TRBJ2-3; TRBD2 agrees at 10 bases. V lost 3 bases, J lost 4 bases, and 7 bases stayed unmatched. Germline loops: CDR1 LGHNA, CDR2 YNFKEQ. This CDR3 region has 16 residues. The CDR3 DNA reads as TGTGCCAGCAGCCAGGAGGAGCGGGGGGGCGCAGATACGCAGTATTTT. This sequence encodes CASSQEERGGADTQYF.

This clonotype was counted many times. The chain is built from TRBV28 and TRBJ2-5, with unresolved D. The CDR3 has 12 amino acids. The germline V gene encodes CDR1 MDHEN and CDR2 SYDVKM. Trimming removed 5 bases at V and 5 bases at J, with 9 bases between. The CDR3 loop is CASSDPRETQYF. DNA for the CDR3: TGTGCCAGCAGTGACCCGAGGGAGACCCAGTACTTC.

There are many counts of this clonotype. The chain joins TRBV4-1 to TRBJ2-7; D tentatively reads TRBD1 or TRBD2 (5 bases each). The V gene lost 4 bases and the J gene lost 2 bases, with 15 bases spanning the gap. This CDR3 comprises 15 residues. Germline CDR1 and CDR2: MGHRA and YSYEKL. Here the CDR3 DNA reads TGCGCCAGCAGCCGGGAGATGGGGCAACCCTACGAGCAGTACTTC. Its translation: CASSREMGQPYEQYF.

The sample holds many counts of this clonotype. The CDR3 sequence is CSATDQGAMNTEAFF. The CDR3 region has the DNA TGCAGTGCTACCGACCAGGGGGCGATGAACACTGAAGCTTTCTTT. This chain joins TRBV20-1 and TRBJ1-1; 8 bases are a match to TRBD1. Germline CDR1 reads DFQATT; CDR2 reads SNEGSKA (reference sequence). The V segment lost 4 bases and the J segment 0 bases; nucleotides outside the gene matches: 7. This CDR3 spans 15 amino acids.

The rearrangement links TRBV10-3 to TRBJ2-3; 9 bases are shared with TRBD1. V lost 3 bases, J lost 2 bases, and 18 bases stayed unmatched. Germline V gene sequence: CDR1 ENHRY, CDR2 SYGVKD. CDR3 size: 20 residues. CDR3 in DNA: TGTGCCATCAGTGACCCGATGGTGGGGACAGGGCCAGGACCCACAGATACGCAGTATTTT. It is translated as CAISDPMVGTGPGPTDTQYF.

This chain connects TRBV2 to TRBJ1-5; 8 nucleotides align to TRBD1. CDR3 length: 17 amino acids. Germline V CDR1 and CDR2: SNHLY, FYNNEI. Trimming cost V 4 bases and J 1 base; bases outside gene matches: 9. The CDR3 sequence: CASSGYPRDRSNQPQHF. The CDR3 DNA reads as TGTGCCAGCAGTGGGTATCCCAGGGACAGGAGCAATCAGCCCCAGCATTTT. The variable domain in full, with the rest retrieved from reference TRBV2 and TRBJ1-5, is EPEVTQTPSHQVTQMGQEVILRCVPISNHLYFYWYRQILGQKVEFLVSFYNNEISEKSEIFDDQFSVERPDGSNFTLKIRSTKLEDSAMYFCASSGYPRDRSNQPQHFGDGTRLSIL.

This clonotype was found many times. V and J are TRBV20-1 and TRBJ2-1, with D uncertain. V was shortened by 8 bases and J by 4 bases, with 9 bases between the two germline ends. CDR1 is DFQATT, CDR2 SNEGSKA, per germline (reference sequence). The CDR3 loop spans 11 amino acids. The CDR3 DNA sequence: TGCAGTATCCAGGCTTACAATGAGCAGTTCTTC. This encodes CSIQAYNEQFF.

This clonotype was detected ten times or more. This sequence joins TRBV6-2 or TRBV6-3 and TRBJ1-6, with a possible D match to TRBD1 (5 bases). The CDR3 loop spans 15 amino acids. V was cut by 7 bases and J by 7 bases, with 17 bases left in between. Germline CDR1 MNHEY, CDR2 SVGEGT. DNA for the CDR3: TGTGCCAGCAATCGAGGGGCAGTGGTCAATTCACCCCTCCACTTT. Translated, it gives CASNRGAVVNSPLHF.

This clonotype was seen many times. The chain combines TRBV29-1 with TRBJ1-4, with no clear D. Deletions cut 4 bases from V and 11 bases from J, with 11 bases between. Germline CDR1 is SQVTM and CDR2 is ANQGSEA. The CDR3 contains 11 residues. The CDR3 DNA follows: TGCAGCGTTGGCTCGGTGGAGAAACTGTTTTTT. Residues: CSVGSVEKLFF.

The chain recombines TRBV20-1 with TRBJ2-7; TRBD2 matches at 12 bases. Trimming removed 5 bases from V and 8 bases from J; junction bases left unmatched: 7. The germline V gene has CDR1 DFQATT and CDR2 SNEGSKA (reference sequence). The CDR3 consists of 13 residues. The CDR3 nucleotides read TGCAGTGCTGCTAGCGGGGGGGCCCACAAGCAGTACTTC. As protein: CSAASGGAHKQYF.

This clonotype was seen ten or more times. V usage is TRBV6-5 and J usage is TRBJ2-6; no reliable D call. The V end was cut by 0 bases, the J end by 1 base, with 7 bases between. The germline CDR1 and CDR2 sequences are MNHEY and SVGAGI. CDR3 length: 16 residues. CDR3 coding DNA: TGTGCCAGCAGTTACTCAGCCAGGTCTGGGGCCAACGTCCTGACTTTC. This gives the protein CASSYSARSGANVLTF.

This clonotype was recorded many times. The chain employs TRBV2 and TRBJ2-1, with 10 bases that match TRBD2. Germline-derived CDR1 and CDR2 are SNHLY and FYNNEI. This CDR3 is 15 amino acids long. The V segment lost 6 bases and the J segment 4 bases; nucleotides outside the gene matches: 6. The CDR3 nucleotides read TGTGCCAGCAGACACAAAGCGGGGGGGTACAATGAGCAGTTCTTC. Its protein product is CASRHKAGGYNEQFF.

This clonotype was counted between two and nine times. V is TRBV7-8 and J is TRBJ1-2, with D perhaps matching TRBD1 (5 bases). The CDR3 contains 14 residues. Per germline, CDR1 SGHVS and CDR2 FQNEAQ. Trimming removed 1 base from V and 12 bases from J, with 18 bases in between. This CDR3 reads CASSLDSGGGADTF. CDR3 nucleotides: TGTGCCAGCAGCTTAGACTCCGGGGGAGGGGCGGACACCTTC.

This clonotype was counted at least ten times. The CDR3 sequence: CSAPRAGELFF. CDR3 DNA: TGCAGTGCTCCCAGGGCCGGGGAGCTGTTTTTT. V and J are TRBV20-1 and TRBJ2-2; maybe TRBD1 (5 bases). CDR1 and CDR2 from the germline V gene are DFQATT and SNEGSKA (reference sequence). This CDR3 comprises 11 residues. Between the trimmed V and J ends, which lost 5 bases and 6 bases, there was a span of 7 bases.

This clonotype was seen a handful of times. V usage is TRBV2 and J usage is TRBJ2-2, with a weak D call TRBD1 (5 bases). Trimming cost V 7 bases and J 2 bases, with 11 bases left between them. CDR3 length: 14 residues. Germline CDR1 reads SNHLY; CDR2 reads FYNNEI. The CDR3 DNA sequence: TGTGCCAGCACTATGGACACCAACACCGGGGAGCTGTTTTTT. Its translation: CASTMDTNTGELFF.

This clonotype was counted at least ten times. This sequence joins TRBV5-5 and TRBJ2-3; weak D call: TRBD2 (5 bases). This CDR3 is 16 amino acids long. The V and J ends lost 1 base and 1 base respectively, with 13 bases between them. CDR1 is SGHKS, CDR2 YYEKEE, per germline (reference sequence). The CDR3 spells CASSLRGSGGTDTQYF. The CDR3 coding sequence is TGTGCCAGCAGCTTGAGAGGGTCCGGGGGCACAGATACGCAGTATTTT.

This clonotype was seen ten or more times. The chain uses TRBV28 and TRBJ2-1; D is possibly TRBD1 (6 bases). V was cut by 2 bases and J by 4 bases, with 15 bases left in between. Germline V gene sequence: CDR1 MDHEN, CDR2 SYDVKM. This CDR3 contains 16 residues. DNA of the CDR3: TGTGCCAGCAGTTTAATCTTTGGGACACTTTACAATGAGCAGTTCTTC. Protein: CASSLIFGTLYNEQFF.

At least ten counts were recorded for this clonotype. CDR3 DNA sequence: TGTGCCAGCAGCTTAGGTGACGGCCTGAGCTCCTATAATTCACCCCTCCACTTT. Protein product: CASSLGDGLSSYNSPLHF. This rearrangement joins TRBV7-9 to TRBJ1-6; D call uncertain. From germline, CDR1 is SEHNR and CDR2 FQNEAQ (reference sequence). The CDR3 runs to 18 residues. Trimming shortened V by 1 base and J by 0 bases, and 13 bases separated the two germline ends.

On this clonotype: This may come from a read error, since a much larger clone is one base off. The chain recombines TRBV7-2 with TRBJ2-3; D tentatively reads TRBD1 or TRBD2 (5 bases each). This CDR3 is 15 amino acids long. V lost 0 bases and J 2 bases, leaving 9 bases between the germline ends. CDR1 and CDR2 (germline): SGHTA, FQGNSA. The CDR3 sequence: CASSLARGPTDTQYF. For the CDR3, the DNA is TGTGCCAGCAGCTTAGCGAGGGGCCCCACAGATACGCAGTATTTT.

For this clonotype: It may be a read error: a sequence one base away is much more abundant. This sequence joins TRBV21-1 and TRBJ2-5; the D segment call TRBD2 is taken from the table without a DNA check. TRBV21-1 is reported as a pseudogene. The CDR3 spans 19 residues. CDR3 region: CASSKGSGTSGRVQETQYF. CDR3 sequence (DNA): TGTGCCAGCAGCAAAGGATCCGGGACTAGCGGACGCGTTCAAGAGACCCAGTACTTC.

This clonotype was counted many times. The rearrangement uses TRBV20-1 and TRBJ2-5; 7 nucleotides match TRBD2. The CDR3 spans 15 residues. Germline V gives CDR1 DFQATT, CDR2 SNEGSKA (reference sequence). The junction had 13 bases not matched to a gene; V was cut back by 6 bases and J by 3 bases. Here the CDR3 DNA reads TGCAGTGCCGACGGGGGAGCGGGGAATGAAGAGACCCAGTACTTC. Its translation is CSADGGAGNEETQYF.

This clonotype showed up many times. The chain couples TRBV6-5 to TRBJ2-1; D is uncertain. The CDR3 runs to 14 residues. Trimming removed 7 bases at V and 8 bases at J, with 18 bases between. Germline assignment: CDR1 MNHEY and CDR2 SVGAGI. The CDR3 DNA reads TGTGCCAGCAAGGGTCCAGGCCGAGGAGATGAGCAGTTCTTC. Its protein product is CASKGPGRGDEQFF.

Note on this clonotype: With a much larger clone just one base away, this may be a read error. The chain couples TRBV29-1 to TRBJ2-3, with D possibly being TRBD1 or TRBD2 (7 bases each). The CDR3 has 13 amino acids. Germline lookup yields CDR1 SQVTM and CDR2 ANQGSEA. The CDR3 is CGHEGGGPDTQYF. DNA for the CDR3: TGCGGCCACGAGGGAGGGGGCCCAGATACGCAGTATTTT.

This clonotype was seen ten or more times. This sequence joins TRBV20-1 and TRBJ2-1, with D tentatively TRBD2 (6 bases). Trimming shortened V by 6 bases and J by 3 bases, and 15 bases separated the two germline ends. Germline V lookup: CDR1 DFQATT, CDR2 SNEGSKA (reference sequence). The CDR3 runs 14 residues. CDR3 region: CSAGLPGSYNEQFF. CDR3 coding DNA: TGCAGTGCCGGTCTCCCCGGGAGCTACAATGAGCAGTTCTTC.